This T cell receptor (beta chain) was sequenced during a study of CD8 T cells in Susac syndrome. Random-hexamer reverse transcription was applied to about 0.45 to 1 ug RNA. Using its own MiXCR run on the immunoSEQ multiplex PCR reads, TCRdb lists one record per CDR3 protein. The sample lists roughly 110,000 distinct CDR3 sequences; less than 95% were seen once. The V gene end was trimmed by 0 bases and the J gene end by 11 bases; junction bases not matched to a gene: 5. Germline V CDR1 and CDR2: SGHTA, FQGTGA. The CDR3 has 15 residues. Patients with Susac syndrome fulfilled recently defined diagnostic criteria for definite or probable disease.

The specimen was CD8+ T cells from PBMCs. The J gene is TRBJ2-1, the V gene TRBV7-3; 12 nucleotides match TRBD2. The sequence derives from a human donor with Susac syndrome. The DNA of the CDR3 is TGTGCCAGCAGCTTAACGGGGACTAGCGGGCGCCAGCAGTTCTTC. It codes for CASSLTGTSGRQQFF.